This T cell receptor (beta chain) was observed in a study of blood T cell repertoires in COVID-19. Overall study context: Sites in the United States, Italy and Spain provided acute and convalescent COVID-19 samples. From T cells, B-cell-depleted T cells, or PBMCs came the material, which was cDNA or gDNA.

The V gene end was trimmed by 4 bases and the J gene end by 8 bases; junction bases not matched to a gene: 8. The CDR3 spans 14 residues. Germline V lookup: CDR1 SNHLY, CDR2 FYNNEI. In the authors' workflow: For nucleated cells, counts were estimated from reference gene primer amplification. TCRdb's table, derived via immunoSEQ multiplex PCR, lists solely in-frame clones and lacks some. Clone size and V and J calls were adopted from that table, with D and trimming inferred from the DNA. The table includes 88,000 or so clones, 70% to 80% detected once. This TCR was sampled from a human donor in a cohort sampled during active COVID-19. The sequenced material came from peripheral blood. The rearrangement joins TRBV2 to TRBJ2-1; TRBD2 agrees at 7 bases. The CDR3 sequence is CASSGTSARHEQFF. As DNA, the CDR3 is TGTGCCAGCAGTGGAACTAGCGCGCGCCATGAGCAGTTCTTC.